Shown below are 9 T cell receptor beta chains from a single sample sequenced in a study of blood T cell repertoires in COVID-19 (TCRdb year 2020). Library prep was done by the immunoSEQ multiplex PCR assay. Sourced from immuneACCESS, this table was stored by TCRdb with only in-frame sequences that have V and J called. A share of the clones is absent; for the studies checked, an unresolved V gene accounts for under half, and the remainder has no known explanation. The sample yields approximately 350,000 clones; 75% to 90% were counted once. The ten most abundant clones make up about 6% of the sample. Sequencing was performed on peripheral blood. Receptors were obtained from a woman aged 45-60 years with COVID-19, enrolled during active disease.

V is TRBV15 and J is TRBJ1-5; D remains ambiguous. Germline V lookup: CDR1 LNHNV, CDR2 YYDKDF (reference sequence). The CDR3 runs to 14 residues. Trimming took off 7 bases at V and 7 bases at J, with 17 bases between the two ends. The CDR3 reads CATIRWRVGQPQHF. For the CDR3, the DNA is TGTGCCACCATCCGCTGGAGGGTAGGCCAGCCCCAGCATTTT. Combining the CDR3 with reference TRBV15 and TRBJ1-5 gives the whole variable domain DAMVIQNPRYQVTQFGKPVTLSCSQTLNHNVMYWYQQKSSQAPKLLFHYYDKDFNNEADTPDNFQSRRPNTSFCFLDIRSPGLGDTAMYLCATIRWRVGQPQHFGDGTRLSIL.

The gene calls are TRBV6-1 and TRBJ2-7, with D unresolved. Germline V gene data show CDR1 as MNHNS and CDR2 as SASEGT. The V gene lost 3 bases and the J gene lost 2 bases, with 5 bases spanning the gap. This CDR3 is built from 12 residues. The CDR3: CASSDYTYEQYF. The CDR3 region has the DNA TGTGCCAGCAGTGATTACACCTACGAGCAGTACTTC.

The sample holds one count of this clone. The chain has TRBV3-1 (or the pseudogene TRBV3-2) and TRBJ1-2, with 10 bases that match TRBD1. Germline assignment: CDR1 LGHDT and CDR2 YNNKEL (reference sequence). The CDR3 sequence is 16 residues long. The V segment lost 3 bases and the J segment 5 bases; nucleotides outside the gene matches: 9. The CDR3 region has the DNA TGTGCCAGCAGCCAGAGGACAGGGGGAAACCGATATGGCTACACCTTC. Amino acid sequence: CASSQRTGGNRYGYTF.

This clone has just one count. The chain has TRBV11-3 and TRBJ1-1; D is possibly TRBD1 (6 bases). The CDR3 runs to 11 residues. The ends were cut back, 3 bases at V and 8 bases at J, with 7 bases in the middle. Germline values: CDR1 SGHNT, CDR2 YENEEA. CDR3 nucleotide sequence: TGTGCCAGCAGCTTTGGGACAGAAGCTTTCTTT. This sequence encodes CASSFGTEAFF. Full variable domain (remainder filled in from reference TRBV11-3 and TRBJ1-1): EAGVVQSPRYKIIEKKQPVAFWCNPISGHNTLYWYLQNLGQGPELLIRYENEEAVDDSQLPKDRFSAERLKGVDSTLKIQPAELGDSAVYLCASSFGTEAFFGQGTRLTVV.

The rearrangement links TRBV11-2 to TRBJ1-1; D possibly corresponds to TRBD1 (5 bases). The CDR3 extends over 14 amino acids. With 4 bases removed from V and 2 bases from J, the gap between germline ends came to 11 bases. Germline V CDR1 and CDR2: SGHAT, FQNNGV. The chain's CDR3 is CASSSSTVNTEAFF. The CDR3, as DNA: TGTGCCAGCAGCTCGTCGACAGTAAACACTGAAGCTTTCTTT.

The V and J genes are TRBV18 and TRBJ2-3; possibly TRBD2 for D (5 bases). The CDR3 loop spans 14 amino acids. The germline V gene encodes CDR1 KGHSH and CDR2 LQKENI. Trimming left V 1 base short and J 3 bases short, with 8 bases between. The CDR3 here is CASSPRRLTDTQYF. CDR3 coding DNA: TGTGCCAGCTCACCACGGAGGCTGACAGATACGCAGTATTTT.

The CDR3 region has the DNA TGTGTCCCTAAAAGGACATACAATAATAGCAATCAGCCCCAGCATTTT. This codes for CVPKRTYNNSNQPQHF. The chain joins TRBV6-4 to TRBJ1-5, with a tentative D call TRBD1 (5 bases). Germline-derived CDR1 and CDR2 are MRHNA and SNTAGT. The CDR3 spans 16 residues.

This clone was observed a few times. The genes are TRBV27 and TRBJ2-7; D possibly corresponds to TRBD1 (6 bases). Germline CDR1 and CDR2: MNHEY and SMNVEV (reference sequence). CDR3 length equals 14 residues. The V end was cut by 1 base, the J end by 7 bases, with 14 bases between. CDR3 coding DNA: TGTGCCAGCAGTTTATTAAGGGGGAGTGGGGAGCAGTACTTC. Protein sequence: CASSLLRGSGEQYF.

The rearrangement joins TRBV3-1 (or the pseudogene TRBV3-2) to TRBJ1-6, with a tentative D call TRBD1 (5 bases). CDR3 length equals 20 residues. V was shortened by 5 bases and J by 1 base, with 24 bases between the two germline ends. Looked up from germline, CDR1 is LGHDT and CDR2 is YNNKEL (reference sequence). The CDR3 is CASSSHQGLRKGSYNSPLHF. For the CDR3, the DNA is TGTGCCAGCAGCTCTCACCAGGGTCTCAGAAAAGGGTCCTATAATTCACCCCTCCACTTT.